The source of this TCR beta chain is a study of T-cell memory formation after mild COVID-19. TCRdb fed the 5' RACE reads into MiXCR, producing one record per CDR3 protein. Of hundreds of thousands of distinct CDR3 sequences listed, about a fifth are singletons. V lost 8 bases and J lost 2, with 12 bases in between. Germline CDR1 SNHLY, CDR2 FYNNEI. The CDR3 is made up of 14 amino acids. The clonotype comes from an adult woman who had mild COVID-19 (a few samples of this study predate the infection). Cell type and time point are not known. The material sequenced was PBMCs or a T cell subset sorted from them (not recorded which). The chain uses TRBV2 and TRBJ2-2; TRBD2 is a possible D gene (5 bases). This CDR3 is CASQRGHNTGELFF. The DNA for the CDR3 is TGTGCCAGCCAACGGGGTCACAACACCGGGGAGCTGTTTTTT.